Detailed here is one TCR beta chain. Its cognate antigen has yet to be identified. No much larger clone exists at a distance of one base, and base qualities are not known. In total, 500 to 700 healthy bone marrow donors made up the cohort. Cohort members were all nominally healthy when sampled, although unrecorded immune exposures were likely present. The donor was CMV seropositive and belonged to the group of 250 to 300 seropositive cohort members. A peripheral blood sample was provided by each donor, and peripheral blood mononuclear cells were used for TCR beta sequencing. The Qiagen DNeasy Blood Extraction Kit was used to extract genomic DNA from the blood cell samples. Libraries were constructed by the immunoSEQ multiplex PCR assay. A mixture of 60 forward primers for TCR Vbeta segments and 13 reverse primers for TCR Jbeta segments was used in the multiplex PCR. The CDR3 region of rearranged TCR beta genes was amplified from genomic DNA with a multiplex PCR assay. Amplified TCR beta libraries were sequenced as 87-base-pair reads on the Illumina HiSeq System. Regarding the original processing steps: Across the 600 to 700 repertoires, a later analysis counted 80 million or so unique TCR beta chains, around 11 million of which were shared by at least two donors. Raw reads were error-corrected and collapsed into unique sequences with a nearest-neighbor algorithm that merged closely related sequences to remove PCR and sequencing errors. To assign V, D and J gene segments, CDR3 sequences were aligned to IMGT reference sequences. For a sequence to be retained, a match of at least six nucleotides to both a V gene segment and a J gene segment was required. A rearrangement was called productive if the CDR3 had no stop codons and remained in frame with V and J, and every other rearrangement was called non-productive. Following IMGT convention, CDR3 was defined as the stretch from the second conserved V-encoded cysteine to the conserved J-encoded phenylalanine. The earlier analysis of about 620 of the donors excluded sequences that lacked an unambiguous match to a single V gene segment. In an earlier analysis of approximately 590 of the donors, a V segment was called functional when productive rearrangements were above 56.7%, and segregating when the standard deviation between donors exceeded 5%. A statistical classification framework was developed to diagnose cytomegalovirus status using the catalog of TCR beta chain sequences. V and J gene assignment, in a later analysis, came from comparing TCR nucleotide sequences with IMGT/GENE-DB human TR gene sequences. The TCRdist pipeline was used in a later analysis to assign CDR3 sequences and most-parsimonious VDJ recombination scenarios. In a later analysis, each TCR beta chain was defined by its CDR3 amino acid sequence together with its V-gene family, and reads lacking a unique V-gene family were excluded. As a way to deal with suspected cross-contamination and a sequencing artifact, a later analysis dropped approximately 570 nucleotide sequences that were highly shared and had low generation probability. In a later analysis, a clonal expansion index was calculated for each public chain from normalized within-repertoire ranks of inferred template counts. Generation probabilities in a later analysis came from a VDJ recombination model fitted to out-of-frame rearrangements, and those results were checked against IGoR. In a later analysis, TCR-TCR, TCR-HLA and TCR-CMV co-occurrence was scored with hypergeometric tests, and a repertoire-size bias correction was applied to TCR pairs. In a later analysis, false discovery rates were estimated by permuting HLA or CMV assignments 20 times. In a later analysis, co-occurring TCRs were grouped using DBSCAN, with TCRdist sequence similarity added in when clustering inside HLA-allele-positive subsets. Repertoires with fewer than 30,000 or more than 120,000 public chains, plus five repertoires with anomalous nucleotide sharing, were excluded from co-occurrence clustering. The table was pulled from immuneACCESS by TCRdb, which kept in-frame rearrangements only. Such tables lose some clones; where checked, under half of the loss comes from unresolved V genes, and the rest has no known cause. D and trimming were read from the DNA, whereas the V and J calls and clone size are those reported in that table. Counted in this sample were 85,000 to 100,000 clones; approximately 80% of them appeared once. Approximately 16% of the sample lies in the top ten.

The CDR3 has 15 amino acids, counting the end cysteine and phenylalanine. Kept here is only the CDR3 DNA, which spans 45 bases and is read in frame from base 1. Per the germline V gene, SGDLS is the CDR1 and YYNGEE is the CDR2. The trim is 0 bases for V and 2 bases for J, with a gap of 11 bases between the germline ends. This record belongs to a study of cytomegalovirus exposure and HLA in healthy donors listed by TCRdb under 2017. At the level of the whole study: An earlier analysis of roughly 500 of the donors reported about 300 Gb of sequence data and 95 million to 120 million unique TCR beta sequences obtained from about 170 million T cells. Rather than drawing on any new phenotypic data, the later analysis identified candidate immune exposures from TCR beta sequences and the way those sequences occurred across donors. The study combined high-throughput TCR immunosequencing, statistical association of individual TCRs with disease status, and machine learning to predict cytomegalovirus infection status. Around 300 gigabases of sequencing data and around 87 million unique TCR sequences were included in an early release covering around 600 HLA-typed donors. Donor age, sex, ethnicity and CMV serostatus were compiled alongside the repertoire data. The study used immunosequencing to profile the T cell repertoires of 600 to 850 subjects and linked those repertoires to cytomegalovirus serostatus. A later analysis re-examined previously published TCR beta repertoires from hundreds of donors and added high-resolution HLA genotyping to investigate patterns of TCR occurrence. To decide whether each TCR beta V gene segment behaved as functional or pseudogenic, an earlier analysis of nearly 600 of the donors relied on high-throughput TCR beta sequencing. HLA typing included class I and class II loci at four-digit resolution. Of the roughly 400 genotyped donors, roughly 76% were placed in the genetic ancestry cluster associated with self-reported Caucasian donors. Typing coverage varied by locus: roughly 620-640 donors for A, B, C, DRB1 and DQB1; roughly 560 for DQA1; about 570 for DPA1; fewer than 480 for DPB1. A later genetic analysis took genome-wide SNP genotypes for about 65% of the 666 donors and used that subset as a discovery cohort. All discovery cohort repertoires had been generated on a single sequencing platform. Among 300 to 500 genotyped donors of the cohort, an average of around 250,000 unique TCR beta nucleotide sequences was sequenced per donor, of which roughly 18% were non-productive. Four to six DR-DQ haplotypes were handled as single units for association and clustering because linkage in the cohort was strong. The study was designed to test whether signatures of past pathogen exposure could be identified by cataloging public T cell receptors. Besides the first cohort of 500 to 700 subjects, a separate validation cohort made up of roughly 130 different subjects was used. Summary of the overall study and its limitations: A total of 150 to 200 TCR beta chains were listed by the study as associated with cytomegalovirus. The presence/absence analyses assumed that sequencing depth was roughly uniform across donors, and that assumption may not be true. When HLA alleles, especially DR and DQ, strongly co-occurred, TCR associations were difficult to assign to individual alleles. In a later genetic analysis, fewer N-insertions in productive TCRs were reported among donors in an Asian-associated ancestry cluster than the roughly 700-donor mean. Correlated functional status among segregating V segments might reflect linkage disequilibrium, but an unknown experimental factor could not be ruled out. A later analysis reported that several top co-occurrence clusters appeared linked to parvovirus B19, influenza, CMV and Epstein-Barr virus. Because some donors lacked HLA typing at each locus, the association tests relied only on the typed subset. In a later analysis, around 15,000 TCR beta sequences were associated with specific HLA alleles at a false discovery rate of 0.05. In a later genetic analysis, a missense DCLRE1C variant was associated with V-gene and J-gene trimming of TCR beta chains, and the association was replicated in an independent cohort. A later analysis found that TCR association rates varied across HLA loci, with DRB1 alleles showing the most associated TCRs and HLA-C alleles the fewest. Because counts were too low, more than 15 rarely observed V segments, including chromosome 9 orphons, were excluded from the earlier analysis of some 540 of the donors. Only TCR beta chains were sequenced in this cohort, and the absence of alpha or paired-chain data limited detectable features. A further reported finding was that TCR beta sequences accurately predicted the HLA-A and HLA-B alleles for most subjects in the first cohort. Cytomegalovirus status was reported to be diagnosed by the classifier with high specificity and sensitivity in both the original and validation cohorts. Some IMGT-functional V segments, including TRBV6-2 and TRBV6-3, could not be distinguished by the 87-base-pair reads and were therefore excluded. In an earlier analysis of 450 to 750 of the donors, most TCR beta V segments appeared in productive rearrangements about 87% or about 30% of the time, broadly matching IMGT annotations. A cluster of highly shared sequence variants was judged likely to represent a technical artifact of the sequencing pipeline. Immune exposure information for the cohort was limited to CMV serostatus. Compared with equally common non-associated chains, HLA-associated TCR beta chains in a later analysis were more clonally expanded and had lower generation probabilities. The authors suggested that the approach could potentially be extended to other disease states and immunological phenotypes. Most TCR sequences were observed very rarely across donors, whereas some public TCRs were present in many individuals. A few of the identified cytomegalovirus-associated TCR beta chains were confirmed in vitro to be specific for cytomegalovirus antigens. Most CMV-associated TCR beta chains appeared to be HLA-restricted in a later analysis, and the HLA associations seemed to be driven largely by CMV exposure.

Sequenced sample: PBMCs. The sequence is built from TRBV9 and TRBJ1-2; the D gene identity is not certain. This receptor was taken from a man in his fifties or sixties in good health and CMV-seropositive. In nucleotides, the sequence is TGTGCCAGCAGCGTAGATGCAGGCGCGAACTATGGCTACACCTTC. It encodes CASSVDAGANYGYTF.